This T cell receptor beta chain is drawn from a study of OX40 agonist ivuxolimab in advanced cancers. Trimming took off 7 bases at V and 4 bases at J, with 20 bases between the two ends. Per germline, CDR1 MNHEY and CDR2 SVGAGI. The CDR3 length is 15 residues. Sequenced by immunoSEQ multiplex PCR; TCRdb stores in-frame clones only, minus some. The sample consists of some 85,000 clones, over 75% of them appearing once. The TCR originated in an adult with an advanced solid tumor such as melanoma, head and neck, liver or kidney cancer. The chain is built from TRBV6-5 and TRBJ2-7; D is perhaps TRBD1 or TRBD2 (6 bases each). Material: CD4+ or CD8+ T cells sorted from blood, obtained in a trial of the OX40 agonist ivuxolimab. The CDR3 protein is CASTKGGSGAYEQYF. The CDR3, as DNA: TGTGCCAGCACCAAGGGGGGATCTGGGGCTTACGAGCAGTACTTC.